A single sample gave rise to the 26 T cell receptor beta chains below, sequenced in a study of PD-1 blockade in classical Hodgkin lymphoma. The patients all showed relapse after autologous stem cell transplantation, while their brentuximab vedotin exposure varied. Using immunoSEQ multiplex PCR, the repertoire was profiled, and TCRdb retains in-frame clones only, with some absent. The table records some 62,000 clones, approximately 90% of them present only once. The specimen comprised peripheral blood mononuclear cells (PBMCs), sampled at baseline. The receptors derive from a human donor with classical Hodgkin lymphoma.

This chain connects TRBV7-2 to TRBJ2-5; D possibly corresponds to TRBD2 (6 bases). The CDR3 has 14 residues. V lost 5 bases to trimming and J lost 5 bases, with 15 bases between them. Per the germline V gene, CDR1 is SGHTA and CDR2 is FQGNSA. CDR3 nucleotides: TGTGCCAGCAGCGCCGTAGCGGTGGGGGAGACCCAGTACTTC. Its protein product is CASSAVAVGETQYF.

J is TRBJ1-4 and V is TRBV29-1; D remains unclear. Germline V CDR1 and CDR2: SQVTM, ANQGSEA. The CDR3 runs to 14 residues. Trimming pared 1 base from V and 5 bases from J, leaving 11 bases between. CDR3 loop: CSVEGAAPNEKLFF. The CDR3, as DNA: TGCAGCGTTGAAGGGGCGGCACCAAATGAAAAACTGTTTTTT.

This rearrangement joins TRBV4-2 to TRBJ1-3; the D is unclear. Germline V gene data show CDR1 as LGHNA and CDR2 as YNFKEQ. V lost 3 bases to trimming and J lost 7 bases, with 16 bases between them. The CDR3 is made up of 15 amino acids. The DNA of the CDR3 is TGTGCCAGCAGCCAGTCCGGGCTAGTAGGGAACACCATATATTTT. Its protein is CASSQSGLVGNTIYF.

The chain is built from TRBV7-2 and TRBJ1-6; D gene unclear. CDR3 length: 12 residues. Trimming took 2 bases from V and 13 from J, leaving 9 bases between them. Germline-derived CDR1 and CDR2 are SGHTA and FQGNSA. The CDR3 coding sequence is TGTGCCAGCAGCTTACCGGGTAACCCCCTCCACTTT. Translated, it gives CASSLPGNPLHF.

There are a few counts of this clone. The V call is TRBV27, the J call TRBJ1-5; D is perhaps TRBD1 (5 bases). V lost 6 bases and J 8 bases, leaving 14 bases between the germline ends. Germline-derived CDR1 and CDR2 are MNHEY and SMNVEV (reference sequence). CDR3 length: 13 residues. DNA of the CDR3: TGTGCCAGCAGCATCAGGGTTACTGAGCCCCAGCATTTT. Translating it yields CASSIRVTEPQHF.

The chain recombines TRBV1 with TRBJ1-4; the D call of TRBD1 is as the table states it, not checked on the DNA. TRBV1 corresponds to a pseudogene. This CDR3 contains 15 residues. The chain's CDR3 is CTSSLRGRTNEKLFF. The CDR3 coding sequence is TGCACCAGCAGCCTGAGGGGGCGCACTAATGAAAAACTGTTTTTT.

The chain uses TRBV27 and TRBJ2-5; D is unresolved. V was shortened by 3 bases and J by 5 bases, with 13 bases between the two germline ends. Germline loops: CDR1 MNHEY, CDR2 SMNVEV (reference sequence). The CDR3 runs 14 residues. CDR3 nucleotide sequence: TGTGCCAGCAGTTTTGCAGGCTTCGGGGAGACCCAGTACTTC. This encodes CASSFAGFGETQYF.

This chain links TRBV19 with TRBJ1-3, with a weak D call TRBD1 (5 bases). Per germline, CDR1 LNHDA and CDR2 SQIVND (reference sequence). Trimming pared 5 bases from V and 0 bases from J, leaving 11 bases between. The CDR3 consists of 15 residues. The CDR3 DNA reads as TGTGCCAGTAGTCCCGACAGAATCTCTGGAAACACCATATATTTT. Amino acids: CASSPDRISGNTIYF.

The chain employs TRBV6-5 and TRBJ2-5, with D possibly matching TRBD2 (5 bases). The CDR3 has 13 residues. The germline V gene has CDR1 MNHEY and CDR2 SVGAGI. Trimming cost V 8 bases and J 3 bases, with 13 bases left between them. The CDR3 is CASPRVPKETQYF. The CDR3 coding sequence is TGTGCCAGCCCGCGGGTTCCGAAAGAGACCCAGTACTTC.

The chain joins TRBV5-8 to TRBJ1-4, with D uncertain. Germline V gene lookup returns CDR1 SGHTS and CDR2 YDEGEE. V was cut by 4 bases and J by 7 bases, with 11 bases left in between. The CDR3 is made up of 13 amino acids. Written as DNA, the CDR3 is TGTGCCAGCAGCGTCCGGGAGGCTGAAAAACTGTTTTTT. It is translated as CASSVREAEKLFF.

V gene TRBV29-1 combines with J gene TRBJ2-3; 8 nucleotides match TRBD1. This CDR3 has 14 residues. Per the germline V gene, CDR1 is SQVTM and CDR2 is ANQGSEA. The J segment lost 4 bases and the V segment lost 1 base, leaving 4 bases of the junction unmatched. The DNA for the CDR3 is TGCAGCGTTGAAGGTCAGGGGGCCGCAGATACGCAGTATTTT. It is translated as CSVEGQGAADTQYF.

The genes are TRBV15 and TRBJ2-5; 7 nucleotides agree with TRBD2. Germline assignment: CDR1 LNHNV and CDR2 YYDKDF (reference sequence). The CDR3 has 15 amino acids. Unmatched junction bases numbered 17, after V lost 5 bases and J lost 11 bases. The CDR3 DNA is TGTGCCACCAGCCAGCCACGGGATAGCGGGCGAGAGCAGTACTTC. Translated, it gives CATSQPRDSGREQYF.

The chain employs TRBV9 and TRBJ1-1; D ambiguous. The germline V and J ends were trimmed by 1 base and 0 bases, with 16 bases remaining between them. This CDR3 has 17 amino acids. The germline CDR1 and CDR2 sequences are SGDLS and YYNGEE. CDR3 loop: CASSVTSGSHMNTEAFF. CDR3 in DNA: TGTGCCAGCAGCGTAACGTCCGGCAGCCACATGAACACTGAAGCTTTCTTT.

The rearrangement links TRBV2 to TRBJ1-2, with TRBD1 identical over 7 bases. Per the germline V gene, CDR1 is SNHLY and CDR2 is FYNNEI. The CDR3 contains 16 residues. V was clipped by 2 bases and J by 6 bases; unmatched bases: 12. The CDR3 region is CASSESYRGREDGYTF. The DNA of the CDR3 is TGTGCCAGCAGTGAATCCTACAGGGGAAGGGAAGATGGCTACACCTTC.

The rearrangement links TRBV19 to TRBJ2-1; 10 positions agree with TRBD1. The CDR3 is 15 amino acids. V shed 3 bases and J 7 bases; nucleotides not matched to a gene: 6. Per the germline V gene, CDR1 is LNHDA and CDR2 is SQIVND (reference sequence). In DNA form, the CDR3 reads TGTGCCAGTAGTATCCCGGGACAGGGGAGGAATGAGCAGTTCTTC. It codes for CASSIPGQGRNEQFF.

This chain uses TRBV2 with TRBJ1-2, with D unclear. Between the trimmed V and J ends, which lost 5 bases and 5 bases, there was a span of 6 bases. This CDR3 contains 11 residues. Germline-derived CDR1 and CDR2 are SNHLY and FYNNEI. CDR3 DNA sequence: TGTGCCAGCAGTACGGAGTATGGCTACACCTTC. The encoded protein is CASSTEYGYTF.

This clone has a single count. The chain has TRBV11-2 and TRBJ2-1, with unresolved D. From germline, CDR1 is SGHAT and CDR2 FQNNGV. The CDR3 extends over 14 amino acids. The V end lost 11 bases, the J end lost 0 bases, and 14 bases lay between the germline ends. CDR3 in DNA: TGTGCCGGCTCGCCCCTTAGCTCCTACAATGAGCAGTTCTTC. Protein sequence: CAGSPLSSYNEQFF.

Details on this clone: Different DNA sequences within this sample yield the same CDR3. The J gene is TRBJ2-7, the V gene TRBV5-6, with D uncertain. Germline V gene sequence: CDR1 SGHDT, CDR2 YYEEEE. The CDR3 contains 14 residues. V lost 0 bases and J 3 bases, leaving 10 bases between the germline ends. The CDR3 spells CASSLGGDFYEQYF. CDR3 bases: TGTGCCAGCAGCTTGGGAGGAGACTTCTACGAGCAGTACTTC. The full variable domain, its missing parts supplied by reference TRBV5-6 and TRBJ2-7, is DAGVTQSPTHLIKTRGQQVTLRCSPKSGHDTVSWYQQALGQGPQFIFQYYEEEERQRGNFPDRFSGHQFPNYSSELNVNALLLGDSALYLCASSLGGDFYEQYFGPGTRLTVT.

V gene TRBV12-5 combines with J gene TRBJ2-3, with 12 positions matching TRBD2. CDR1 and CDR2 (germline): LGHNT, FRNRAP. Trimming removed 1 base from V and 4 bases from J; junction bases left unmatched: 12. The CDR3 spans 19 residues. The CDR3: CASGLGLGLAGKRADTQYF. The CDR3 DNA is TGTGCTAGTGGTTTGGGACTCGGACTAGCGGGGAAGAGGGCAGATACGCAGTATTTT.

This chain joins TRBV23-1 and TRBJ1-3; TRBD1 agrees at 7 bases. TRBV23-1 is known as an ORF, though its function is uncertain. This CDR3 has 14 amino acids. With 11 bases clipped from V and 0 bases from J, the junction kept 7 bases outside the gene matches. The CDR3 nucleotides are TGCGCCGGCTGGGGACAGAACTCTGGAAACACCATATATTTT. This codes for CAGWGQNSGNTIYF.

The V call is TRBV27, the J call TRBJ2-7; perhaps D is TRBD1 or TRBD2 (6 bases each). Trimming took off 7 bases at V and 3 bases at J, with 25 bases between the two ends. The CDR3 is made up of 17 amino acids. The V gene's germline CDR1 is MNHEY and CDR2 SMNVEV (reference sequence). In nucleotides, the CDR3 is TGTGCCAGCACCATTACCCCCCGGGGGCGCATATACTACGAGCAGTACTTC. Amino acids: CASTITPRGRIYYEQYF.

The rearrangement links TRBV9 to TRBJ1-2, with D maybe TRBD1 (6 bases). Germline V gene sequence: CDR1 SGDLS, CDR2 YYNGEE. Trimming shortened V by 0 bases and J by 4 bases, and 10 bases separated the two germline ends. The CDR3 sequence is 14 residues long. The CDR3 coding sequence is TGTGCCAGCAGCGTAGCAGGGGCCTCCTATGGCTACACCTTC. This gives the protein CASSVAGASYGYTF.

The chain has TRBV2 and TRBJ1-2, with 7 positions matching TRBD1. This CDR3 region has 14 residues. The V gene's germline CDR1 is SNHLY and CDR2 FYNNEI. Trimming took 8 bases from V and 0 from J; bases not matched to a gene: 6. This chain's CDR3 is CASLYQGANYGYTF. CDR3 coding DNA: TGTGCCAGCCTTTATCAGGGGGCTAACTATGGCTACACCTTC.

This clone has just a few counts. The genes are TRBV15 and TRBJ1-5; weak D call: TRBD1 (5 bases). The germline gives CDR1 LNHNV, CDR2 YYDKDF (reference sequence). The length of the CDR3 is 17 residues. V lost 0 bases, J lost 1 base, and 13 bases lay in between. This CDR3 reads CATSRDRYWGSNQPQHF. Here the CDR3 DNA reads TGTGCCACCAGCAGAGACAGGTACTGGGGGAGCAATCAGCCCCAGCATTTT. Supplemented by reference TRBV15 and TRBJ1-5, the full variable domain reads DAMVIQNPRYQVTQFGKPVTLSCSQTLNHNVMYWYQQKSSQAPKLLFHYYDKDFNNEADTPDNFQSRRPNTSFCFLDIRSPGLGDTAMYLCATSRDRYWGSNQPQHFGDGTRLSIL.

The rearrangement uses TRBV19 and TRBJ1-6; D is possibly TRBD1 (5 bases). Between the trimmed V and J ends, which lost 5 bases and 0 bases, there was a span of 14 bases. Germline loops: CDR1 LNHDA, CDR2 SQIVND (reference sequence). The CDR3 loop spans 17 amino acids. CDR3 amino acids: CASSQRWGDSYNSPLHF. The CDR3 coding sequence is TGTGCCAGTAGTCAGAGATGGGGGGACTCCTATAATTCACCCCTCCACTTT.

The sample holds many counts of this clone. The chain is built from TRBV7-9 and TRBJ1-3; 7 nucleotides line up with TRBD1. J gave up 3 bases and V 6 bases, and 5 bases lay outside the gene matches. The germline CDR1 and CDR2 sequences are SEHNR and FQNEAQ (reference sequence). The CDR3 has 14 amino acids. This CDR3 is CASSIGGYGNTIYF. Written as DNA, the CDR3 is TGTGCCAGCAGTATAGGGGGCTATGGAAACACCATATATTTT.